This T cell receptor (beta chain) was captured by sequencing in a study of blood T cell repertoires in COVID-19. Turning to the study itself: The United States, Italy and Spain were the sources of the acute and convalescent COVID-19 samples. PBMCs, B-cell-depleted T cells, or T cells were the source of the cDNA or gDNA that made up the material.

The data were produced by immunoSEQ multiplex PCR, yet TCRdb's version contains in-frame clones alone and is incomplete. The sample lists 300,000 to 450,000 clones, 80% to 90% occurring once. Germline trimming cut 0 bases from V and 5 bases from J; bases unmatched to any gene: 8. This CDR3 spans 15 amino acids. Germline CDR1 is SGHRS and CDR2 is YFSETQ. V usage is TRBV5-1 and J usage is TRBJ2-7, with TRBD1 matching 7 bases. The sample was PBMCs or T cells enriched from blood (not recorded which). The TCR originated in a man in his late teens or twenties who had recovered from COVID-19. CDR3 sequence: CASSLGQGSLHEQYF. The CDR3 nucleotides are TGCGCCAGCAGCTTGGGACAGGGCTCCCTCCACGAGCAGTACTTC.